Ten or more counts support the clone carrying this TCR beta chain. The data stem from a study of identical twins. One entry per CDR3 protein results from TCRdb running MiXCR on the 5' RACE reads. The sample includes 420,000 or so distinct CDR3 sequences, approximately 18% of them seen just once. This CDR3 is 14 amino acids long. Germline loops: CDR1 MNHEY, CDR2 SVGAGI. Trimming cost V 7 bases and J 1 base, with 13 bases left between them. This TCR came from a man aged 45-65 years in good health. This sequence joins TRBV6-5 and TRBJ2-5; D perhaps matches TRBD1 (6 bases). The sample comprised naive T cells sorted from blood. The CDR3 here is CASTSTGPQETQYF. CDR3 bases: TGTGCCAGCACTTCGACAGGCCCCCAAGAGACCCAGTACTTC.